These 22 T cell receptor beta chains share one sample of origin, sequenced in a study of cytomegalovirus exposure and HLA in healthy donors (dated by TCRdb to 2015 to 2018). Receptor libraries were prepared by the immunoSEQ multiplex PCR assay. For the multiplex PCR, a mixture combining 60 forward primers for TCR Vbeta segments and 13 reverse primers for TCR Jbeta segments was used. Here the immuneACCESS table is served through TCRdb, limited to in-frame sequences with V and J called. Missing clones are a known gap in these copies; in checked studies unresolved V genes cover under half, and the rest lacks a known reason. This sample lists just under 95,000 clones; under 85% were detected once. Approximately 7% of the sample is held by the ten biggest clonotypes. Material: PBMCs. The source is a man between 45 and 60 years old in good health and CMV-seropositive.

The CDR3 nucleotides are TGTGCCAGCAGCCTGGACTTCTACGAGCAGTACTTC. This encodes CASSLDFYEQYF. V and J are TRBV5-6 and TRBJ2-5; tentatively, D is TRBD2 (5 bases). The DNA end is a closer match to TRBJ2-7, so the J assignment may be wrong. The germline V gene has CDR1 SGHDT and CDR2 YYEEEE. This CDR3 comprises 12 residues.

The V and J genes are TRBV10-3 and TRBJ1-2; 8 bases are a match to TRBD1. This CDR3 has 15 residues. The germline V gene encodes CDR1 ENHRY and CDR2 SYGVKD. The V and J ends lost 2 bases and 2 bases, in that order; junction bases with no gene match: 4. The CDR3 sequence is CAISEGTGPNYGYTF. The DNA for the CDR3 is TGTGCCATCAGTGAGGGGACAGGACCCAACTATGGCTACACCTTC.

The chain links TRBV4-1 to TRBJ1-6; TRBD1 matches at 8 bases. Germline trimming cut 2 bases from V and 14 bases from J; bases unmatched to any gene: 20. Germline values: CDR1 MGHRA, CDR2 YSYEKL. This CDR3 comprises 18 residues. The CDR3 protein is CASSQIHLPGQATLALHF. CDR3 coding DNA: TGCGCCAGCAGCCAAATACACCTACCGGGACAGGCTACCCTGGCCCTCCACTTT.

In this sample, this clone turned up once. This chain links TRBV5-1 with TRBJ1-1, with D unclear. Per germline, CDR1 SGHRS and CDR2 YFSETQ. This CDR3 comprises 14 residues. Between the trimmed V and J ends, which lost 0 bases and 11 bases, there was a span of 17 bases. CDR3 amino acids: CASSLERVNWEAFF. CDR3 DNA: TGCGCCAGCAGCTTGGAACGGGTCAACTGGGAGGCTTTCTTT.

The rearrangement joins TRBV7-9 to TRBJ1-6; D remains unclear. This CDR3 is 19 amino acids long. Germline V gene data show CDR1 as SEHNR and CDR2 as FQNEAQ (reference sequence). Deletions cut 2 bases from V and 0 bases from J, with 17 bases between. This CDR3 is CASSLYTQAFSSYNSPLHF. Written as DNA, the CDR3 is TGTGCCAGCAGCTTATACACCCAGGCGTTCAGCTCCTATAATTCACCCCTCCACTTT.

This clone was recorded only once. The rearrangement joins TRBV5-1 to TRBJ1-6, with 9 positions matching TRBD1. CDR3 length: 14 residues. With V trimmed by 6 bases and J by 5 bases, 3 bases remained unmatched. Germline V CDR1 and CDR2: SGHRS, YFSETQ. The CDR3 DNA is TGCGCCAGCAAAAACAGGGGGCATAATTCACCCCTCCACTTT. It specifies CASKNRGHNSPLHF. Together with reference TRBV5-1 and TRBJ1-6, the CDR3 gives the full variable domain: KAGVTQTPRYLIKTRGQQVTLSCSPISGHRSVSWYQQTPGQGLQFLFEYFSETQRNKGNFPGRFSGRQFSNSRSEMNVSTLELGDSALYLCASKNRGHNSPLHFGNGTRLTVT.

V usage is TRBV14 and J usage is TRBJ2-7, with TRBD1 matching 7 bases. With 1 base clipped from V and 3 bases from J, the junction kept 6 bases outside the gene matches. Germline-derived CDR1 and CDR2 are SGHDN and FVKESK. The CDR3 length is 15 residues. The CDR3 DNA is TGTGCCAGCAGCCAAGTGGTAGGGGGCAGCTACGAGCAGTACTTC. The encoded protein is CASSQVVGGSYEQYF.

The V call is TRBV5-1, the J call TRBJ2-3, with D perhaps TRBD1 (5 bases). The V and J ends lost 4 bases and 2 bases respectively, with 8 bases between them. This CDR3 is built from 13 residues. Germline CDR1 is SGHRS and CDR2 is YFSETQ. This chain's CDR3 is CASSRTNTDTQYF. CDR3 nucleotide sequence: TGCGCCAGCAGCCGGACAAACACAGATACGCAGTATTTT.

The genes are TRBV28 and TRBJ2-7, with D possibly matching TRBD1 (6 bases). The CDR3 length is 12 residues. V lost 4 bases and J 6 bases, leaving 10 bases between the germline ends. Germline V CDR1 and CDR2: MDHEN, SYDVKM. CDR3 in DNA: TGTGCCAGCAGTTACAGGGTTGGCGAGCAGTACTTC. Protein product: CASSYRVGEQYF.

As to this clone: At one boundary the junction diverges from the germline segment, which might be a read error. This chain joins TRBV30 and TRBJ1-5; 10 bases agree with TRBD1. The CDR3 covers 13 residues. The germline V gene encodes CDR1 GTSNPN and CDR2 SVGIG (reference sequence). The CDR3 bases are TGTGCCTGGGGACAGGGGGTCTTGCAGCCCCAGAATTTT. The encoded protein is CAWGQGVLQPQNF.

Note on this clone: Other DNA sequences of this sample code for an identical CDR3. The CDR3: CASSPDRSYGYTF. The CDR3 DNA sequence: TGTGCCAGCTCACCAGACAGGTCATATGGCTACACCTTC. This rearrangement joins TRBV18 to TRBJ1-2; D is perhaps TRBD1 (6 bases). The germline V gene encodes CDR1 KGHSH and CDR2 LQKENI. The V gene lost 2 bases and the J gene lost 5 bases, with 9 bases spanning the gap. The CDR3 has 13 amino acids.

CDR3 DNA: TGTGCCAGCAGCGTTCTTGGACAGGGGTTTGAAAAACTGTTTTTT. It yields the protein CASSVLGQGFEKLFF. The chain employs TRBV9 and TRBJ1-4, with 9 bases that match TRBD1. V was pared by 2 bases and J by 7 bases, with 6 bases of the junction left unmatched. The length of the CDR3 is 15 residues. Germline V gene sequence: CDR1 SGDLS, CDR2 YYNGEE.

This clone was recorded once. The gene calls are TRBV4-3 and TRBJ2-7; a possible D gene is TRBD2 (6 bases). The CDR3 consists of 17 residues. CDR1 and CDR2 from the germline V gene are LGHNA and YSLEER. Trimming removed 0 bases from V and 2 bases from J, with 17 bases in between. The CDR3 sequence is CASSQDPPRGVPYEQYF. CDR3 nucleotide sequence: TGCGCCAGCAGCCAAGATCCCCCGCGGGGAGTGCCCTACGAGCAGTACTTC.

The chain links TRBV7-2 to TRBJ1-6; unclear D gene. The V end was cut by 5 bases, the J end by 7 bases, with 9 bases between. CDR1 and CDR2 (germline): SGHTA, FQGNSA. CDR3 length: 13 residues. The CDR3 region is CASSTLLNSPLHF. DNA for the CDR3: TGTGCCAGCAGCACCCTTCTAAATTCACCCCTCCACTTT.

The J gene is TRBJ2-1, the V gene TRBV5-5, with no clear D. CDR3 length: 14 amino acids. Germline V CDR1 and CDR2: SGHKS, YYEKEE (reference sequence). Trimming cost V 0 bases and J 9 bases, with 13 bases left between them. CDR3 nucleotide sequence: TGTGCCAGCAGCTTGGGGGCCGTTTCAACTGAGCAGTTCTTC. Protein: CASSLGAVSTEQFF.

The gene calls are TRBV18 and TRBJ1-1; the D is unclear. V lost 2 bases and J 1 base, leaving 5 bases between the germline ends. Germline CDR1 reads KGHSH; CDR2 reads LQKENI. The CDR3 is made up of 13 amino acids. CDR3 in amino acids: CASSPNRNTEAFF. The CDR3 DNA reads TGTGCCAGCTCACCAAACAGGAACACTGAAGCTTTCTTT.

The J gene is TRBJ2-2, the V gene TRBV7-3; 14 bases are a match to TRBD2. The CDR3 has 16 amino acids. From germline, CDR1 is SGHTA and CDR2 FQGTGA. V was pared by 5 bases and J by 7 bases, with 6 bases of the junction left unmatched. This CDR3 is CASSPHGLAGGGELFF. CDR3 DNA sequence: TGTGCCAGCAGCCCACACGGACTAGCGGGGGGCGGGGAGCTGTTTTTT.

The rearrangement joins TRBV7-2 to TRBJ2-5; TRBD2 matches 10 bases. Trimming took 4 bases from V and 5 from J; bases not matched to a gene: 16. The CDR3 consists of 18 residues. Germline-derived CDR1 and CDR2 are SGHTA and FQGNSA. The CDR3 loop reads CASSSRGSSGGPRETQYF. The CDR3 bases are TGTGCCAGCAGCTCCCGCGGTTCTAGCGGGGGCCCAAGGGAGACCCAGTACTTC.

The chain employs TRBV28 and TRBJ1-1; TRBD1 agrees at 9 bases. The CDR3 runs 14 residues. V gave up 3 bases and J gave up 4 bases; unmatched junction bases: 3. Germline V lookup: CDR1 MDHEN, CDR2 SYDVKM. Here the CDR3 reads CASSLRTGVTEAFF. CDR3 in DNA: TGTGCCAGCAGTTTGAGGACAGGGGTCACTGAAGCTTTCTTT.

In its sample, this clone was seen a few times. This chain connects TRBV7-2 to TRBJ1-2, with 8 bases matching TRBD1. The CDR3 has 16 residues. The germline V gene encodes CDR1 SGHTA and CDR2 FQGNSA. Unmatched junction bases numbered 10, after V lost 3 bases and J lost 4 bases. DNA for the CDR3: TGTGCCAGCAGCTTGTCCGGGACAGGTGGGGTCTATGGCTACACCTTC. It codes for CASSLSGTGGVYGYTF.

The J gene is TRBJ1-1, the V gene TRBV10-3, with D perhaps matching TRBD1 (6 bases). The CDR3 totals 13 residues. V was pared by 4 bases and J by 5 bases, with 11 bases between. The V gene's germline CDR1 is ENHRY and CDR2 SYGVKD. The CDR3 loop is CAISVNRETEAFF. In DNA form, the CDR3 reads TGTGCCATCAGTGTTAACAGGGAAACTGAAGCTTTCTTT.

The chain has TRBV25-1 and TRBJ1-1, with D perhaps TRBD1 (5 bases). Germline values: CDR1 MGHDK, CDR2 SYGVNS. Trimming removed 6 bases at V and 6 bases at J, with 20 bases between. There are 15 residues in the CDR3. Here the CDR3 DNA reads TGTGCCAGCAGACTCGCGACGGGGGAAGTTGCTGAAGCTTTCTTT. It yields the protein CASRLATGEVAEAFF.